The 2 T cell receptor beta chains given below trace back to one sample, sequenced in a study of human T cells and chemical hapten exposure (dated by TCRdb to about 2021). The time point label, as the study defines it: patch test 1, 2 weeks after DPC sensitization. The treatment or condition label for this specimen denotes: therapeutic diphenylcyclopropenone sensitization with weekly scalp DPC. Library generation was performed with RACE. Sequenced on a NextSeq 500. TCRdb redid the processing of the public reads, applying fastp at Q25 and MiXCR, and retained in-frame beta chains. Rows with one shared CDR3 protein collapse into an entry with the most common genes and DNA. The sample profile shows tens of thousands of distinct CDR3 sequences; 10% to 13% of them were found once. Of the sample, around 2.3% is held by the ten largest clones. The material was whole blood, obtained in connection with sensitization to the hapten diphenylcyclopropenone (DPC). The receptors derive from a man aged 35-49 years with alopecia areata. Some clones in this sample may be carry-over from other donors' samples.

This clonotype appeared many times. CDR3 sequence: CASSYGRNYGYTF. Here the CDR3 DNA reads TGTGCCAGCAGTTACGGCCGTAACTATGGCTACACCTTC. This rearrangement joins TRBV6-5 to TRBJ1-2; D unresolved. The CDR3 is 13 amino acids. V was clipped by 2 bases and J by 1 base, with 5 bases between them. CDR1 is MNHEY, CDR2 SVGAGI, per germline.

The CDR3 here is CASSEERGDTQYF. The CDR3 DNA reads TGTGCCAGCAGTGAAGAAAGAGGAGATACGCAGTATTTT. The chain joins TRBV6-1 to TRBJ2-3; no clear D gene. The CDR3 is 13 residues long. Germline CDR1 is MNHNS and CDR2 is SASEGT. The V end lost 1 base, the J end lost 5 bases, and 7 bases lay between the germline ends.